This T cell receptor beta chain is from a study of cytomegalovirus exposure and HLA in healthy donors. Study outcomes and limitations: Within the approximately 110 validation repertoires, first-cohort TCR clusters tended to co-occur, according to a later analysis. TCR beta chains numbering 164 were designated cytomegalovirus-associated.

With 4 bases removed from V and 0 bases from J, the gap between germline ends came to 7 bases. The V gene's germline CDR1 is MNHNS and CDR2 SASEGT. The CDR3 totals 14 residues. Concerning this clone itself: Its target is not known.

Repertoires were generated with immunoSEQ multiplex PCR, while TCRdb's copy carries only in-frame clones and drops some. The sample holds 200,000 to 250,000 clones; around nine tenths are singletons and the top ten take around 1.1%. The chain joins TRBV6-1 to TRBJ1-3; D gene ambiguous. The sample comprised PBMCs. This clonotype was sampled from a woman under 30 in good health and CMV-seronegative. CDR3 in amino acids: CASSVQDSGNTIYF. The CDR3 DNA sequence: TGTGCCAGCAGTGTACAAGACTCTGGAAACACCATATATTTT.